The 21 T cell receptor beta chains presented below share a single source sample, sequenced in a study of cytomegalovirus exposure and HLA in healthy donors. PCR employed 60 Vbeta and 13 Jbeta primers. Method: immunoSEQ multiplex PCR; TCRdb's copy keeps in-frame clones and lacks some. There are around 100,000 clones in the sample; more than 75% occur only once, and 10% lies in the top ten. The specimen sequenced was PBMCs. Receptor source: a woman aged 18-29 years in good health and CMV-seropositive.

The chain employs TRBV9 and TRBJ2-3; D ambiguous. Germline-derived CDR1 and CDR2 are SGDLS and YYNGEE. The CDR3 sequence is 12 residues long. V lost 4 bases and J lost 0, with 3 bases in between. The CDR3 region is CASSPSTDTQYF. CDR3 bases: TGTGCCAGCAGCCCTAGCACAGATACGCAGTATTTT. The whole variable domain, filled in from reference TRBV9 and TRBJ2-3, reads DSGVTQTPKHLITATGQRVTLRCSPRSGDLSVYWYQQSLDQGLQFLIQYYNGEERAKGNILERFSAQQFPDLHSELNLSSLELGDSALYFCASSPSTDTQYFGPGTRLTVL.

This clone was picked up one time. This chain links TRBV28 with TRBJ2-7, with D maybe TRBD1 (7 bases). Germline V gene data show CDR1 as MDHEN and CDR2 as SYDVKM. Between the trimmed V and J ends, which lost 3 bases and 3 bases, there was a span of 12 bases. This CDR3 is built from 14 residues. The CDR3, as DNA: TGTGCCAGCAGTTTGGCAGGGGGGCACTACGAGCAGTACTTC. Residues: CASSLAGGHYEQYF.

The CDR3 sequence is CASSRQQIQETQYF. Here the CDR3 DNA reads TGCGCCAGCAGCCGACAGCAGATCCAAGAGACCCAGTACTTC. The chain couples TRBV4-1 to TRBJ2-5; D may be TRBD1 (5 bases). The CDR3 spans 14 residues. V was trimmed by 4 bases and J by 1 base, leaving 10 bases between them. Germline CDR1 is MGHRA and CDR2 is YSYEKL.

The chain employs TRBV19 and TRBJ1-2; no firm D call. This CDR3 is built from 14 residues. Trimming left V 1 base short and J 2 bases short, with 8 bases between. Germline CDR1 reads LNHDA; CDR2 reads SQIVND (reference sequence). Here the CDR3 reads CASSIAVPNYGYTF. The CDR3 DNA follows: TGTGCCAGTAGTATAGCGGTGCCAAACTATGGCTACACCTTC.

Here the CDR3 DNA reads TGTGCCTGGAGTAGGCCTAGCGTCTCCTACGAGCAGTACTTC. It codes for CAWSRPSVSYEQYF. The rearrangement links TRBV30 to TRBJ2-7; a possible D gene is TRBD2 (6 bases). CDR1 GTSNPN and CDR2 SVGIG come from the germline V gene (reference sequence). Trimming removed 2 bases at V and 0 bases at J, with 11 bases between. CDR3 length equals 14 residues.

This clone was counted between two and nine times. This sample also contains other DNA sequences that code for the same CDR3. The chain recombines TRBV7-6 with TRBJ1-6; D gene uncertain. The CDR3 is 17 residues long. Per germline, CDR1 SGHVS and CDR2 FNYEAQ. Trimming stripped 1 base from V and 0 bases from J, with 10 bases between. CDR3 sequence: CASSLVQSSSYNSPLHF. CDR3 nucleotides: TGTGCCAGCAGCTTAGTACAGTCCAGCTCCTATAATTCACCCCTCCACTTT.

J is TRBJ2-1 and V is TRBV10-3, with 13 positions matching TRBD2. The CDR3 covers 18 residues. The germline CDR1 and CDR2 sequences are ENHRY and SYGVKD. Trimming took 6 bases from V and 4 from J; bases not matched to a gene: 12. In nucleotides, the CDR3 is TGTGCCATCAGCTCTCCCGGGACTAGCGGGAAGGGGTACAATGAGCAGTTCTTC. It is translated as CAISSPGTSGKGYNEQFF.

This CDR3 is CASSFGQLYGYTF. The CDR3 DNA reads TGTGCCAGCAGTTTTGGGCAGCTCTATGGCTACACCTTC. The genes are TRBV28 and TRBJ1-2; D ambiguous. V gave up 3 bases and J gave up 4 bases, with 9 bases separating them. Germline CDR1 is MDHEN and CDR2 is SYDVKM. This CDR3 comprises 13 residues.

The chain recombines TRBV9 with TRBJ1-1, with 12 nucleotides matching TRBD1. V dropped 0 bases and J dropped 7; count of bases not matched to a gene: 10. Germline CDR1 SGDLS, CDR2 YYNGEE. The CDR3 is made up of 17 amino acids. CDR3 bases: TGTGCCAGCAGCGTAGTTTTTGGGACAGGGGGCCCCGGTGAAGCTTTCTTT. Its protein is CASSVVFGTGGPGEAFF.

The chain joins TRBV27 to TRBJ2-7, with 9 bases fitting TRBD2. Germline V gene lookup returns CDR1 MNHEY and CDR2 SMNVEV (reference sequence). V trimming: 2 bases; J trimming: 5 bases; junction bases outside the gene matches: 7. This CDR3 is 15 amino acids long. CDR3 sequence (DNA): TGTGCCAGCAGTTTAGGAGCGGGAGGCATAAACGAGCAGTACTTC. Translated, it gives CASSLGAGGINEQYF.

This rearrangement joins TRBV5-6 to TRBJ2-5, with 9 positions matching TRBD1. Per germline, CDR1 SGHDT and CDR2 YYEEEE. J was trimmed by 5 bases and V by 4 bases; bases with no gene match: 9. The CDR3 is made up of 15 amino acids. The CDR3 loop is CASSPKGQGGETQYF. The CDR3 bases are TGTGCCAGCAGCCCGAAGGGACAGGGAGGGGAGACCCAGTACTTC.

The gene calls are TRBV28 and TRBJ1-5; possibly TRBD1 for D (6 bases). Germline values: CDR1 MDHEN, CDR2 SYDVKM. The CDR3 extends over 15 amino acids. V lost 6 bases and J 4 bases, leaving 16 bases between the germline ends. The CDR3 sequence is CASSPPGHRNQPQHF. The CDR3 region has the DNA TGTGCCAGCAGCCCTCCGGGACATCGGAATCAGCCCCAGCATTTT.

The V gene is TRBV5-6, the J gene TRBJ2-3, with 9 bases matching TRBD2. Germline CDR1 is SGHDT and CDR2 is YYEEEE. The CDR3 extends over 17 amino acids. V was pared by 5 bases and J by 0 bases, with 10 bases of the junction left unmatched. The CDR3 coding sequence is TGTGCCAGCAGTTGGGGACTAGCAGCTGCTAGCACAGATACGCAGTATTTT. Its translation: CASSWGLAAASTDTQYF.

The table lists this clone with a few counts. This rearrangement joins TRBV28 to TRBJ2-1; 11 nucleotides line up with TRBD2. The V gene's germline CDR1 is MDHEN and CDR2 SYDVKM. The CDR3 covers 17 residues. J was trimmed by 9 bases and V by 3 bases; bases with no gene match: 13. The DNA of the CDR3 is TGTGCCAGCAGTTTTCGTGCGGGACTAGCGGTCGGCGGTGAGCAGTTCTTC. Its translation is CASSFRAGLAVGGEQFF.

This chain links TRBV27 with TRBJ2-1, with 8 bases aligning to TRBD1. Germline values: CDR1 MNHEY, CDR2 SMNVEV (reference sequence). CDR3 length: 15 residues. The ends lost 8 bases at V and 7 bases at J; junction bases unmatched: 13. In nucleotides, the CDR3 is TGTGCCAGCCAAGGGTCCAGGGGGCTGACGAATGAGCAGTTCTTC. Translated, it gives CASQGSRGLTNEQFF.

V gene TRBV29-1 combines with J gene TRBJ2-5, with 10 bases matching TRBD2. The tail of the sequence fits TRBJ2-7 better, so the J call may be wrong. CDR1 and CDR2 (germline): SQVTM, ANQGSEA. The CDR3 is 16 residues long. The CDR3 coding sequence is TGCAGCGTTGTAAGACTAGCGGGTCTTAGGCCCTACGAGCAGTACTTC. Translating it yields CSVVRLAGLRPYEQYF.

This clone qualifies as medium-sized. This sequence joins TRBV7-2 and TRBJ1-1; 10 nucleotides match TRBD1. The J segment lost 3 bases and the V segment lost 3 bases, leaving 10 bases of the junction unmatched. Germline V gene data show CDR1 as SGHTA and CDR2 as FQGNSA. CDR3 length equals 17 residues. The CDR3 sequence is CASSFDRGRIGDTEAFF. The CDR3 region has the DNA TGTGCCAGCAGCTTCGACAGGGGGCGTATCGGTGACACTGAAGCTTTCTTT.

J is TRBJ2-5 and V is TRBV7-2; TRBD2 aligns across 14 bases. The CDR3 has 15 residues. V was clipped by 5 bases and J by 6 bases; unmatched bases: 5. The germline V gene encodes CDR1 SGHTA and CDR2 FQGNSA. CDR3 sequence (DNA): TGTGCCAGCAGCCAAGGGACTAGCGGGGGAAAGACCCAGTACTTC. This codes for CASSQGTSGGKTQYF.

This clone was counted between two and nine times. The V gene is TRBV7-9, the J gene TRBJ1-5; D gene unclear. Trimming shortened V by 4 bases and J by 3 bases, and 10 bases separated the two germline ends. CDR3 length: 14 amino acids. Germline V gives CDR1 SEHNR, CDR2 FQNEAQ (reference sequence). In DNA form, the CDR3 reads TGTGCCAGCAGCTCCGGCGGGGACAATCAGCCCCAGCATTTT. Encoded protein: CASSSGGDNQPQHF.

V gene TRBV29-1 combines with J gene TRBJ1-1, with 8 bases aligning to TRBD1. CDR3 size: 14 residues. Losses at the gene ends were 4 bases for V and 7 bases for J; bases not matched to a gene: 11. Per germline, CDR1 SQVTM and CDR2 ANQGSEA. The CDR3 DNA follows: TGCAGCGTTGGTCGACAGGGGAGGCGGAGTGAAGCTTTCTTT. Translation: CSVGRQGRRSEAFF.

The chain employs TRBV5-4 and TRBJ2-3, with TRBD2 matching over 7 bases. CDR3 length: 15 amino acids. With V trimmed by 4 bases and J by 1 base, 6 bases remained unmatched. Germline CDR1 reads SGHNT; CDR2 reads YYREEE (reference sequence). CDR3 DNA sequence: TGTGCCAGCAGCACGGGAGGCGGGGGCACAGATACGCAGTATTTT. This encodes CASSTGGGGTDTQYF.